This T cell receptor beta chain is drawn from a study of cytomegalovirus exposure and HLA in healthy donors. General study points: A list of 150 or so TCR beta chains associated with cytomegalovirus was given. What was likely a sequencing artifact was a cluster of highly shared sequence variants. In a later analysis, TCR association rates varied by HLA locus: DRB1 most, HLA-C fewest. Reportedly, a later analysis found an Asian-associated ancestry cluster had fewer N-insertions than the roughly 700-donor mean.

Trimming took 5 bases from V and 3 from J; bases not matched to a gene: 5. CDR3 length: 15 amino acids. Germline CDR1 reads SGHRS; CDR2 reads YFSETQ. This clone has only one observation. The antigen is not known. Primers for the PCR totalled 60 Vbeta and 13 Jbeta. The data were produced by immunoSEQ multiplex PCR, yet TCRdb's version contains in-frame clones alone and is incomplete. The sample includes roughly 100,000 clones, about two thirds seen only once; the top ten take 2.5% to 3.5%. Sequenced: PBMCs. This sequence joins TRBV5-1 and TRBJ2-1; TRBD2 agrees at 10 bases. This clonotype originated in a female donor in good health and CMV-seronegative. The CDR3 loop is CASSPWTSGYNEQFF. CDR3 DNA sequence: TGCGCCAGCAGTCCCTGGACTAGCGGCTACAATGAGCAGTTCTTC. Full variable domain (rest looked up from reference TRBV5-1 and TRBJ2-1): KAGVTQTPRYLIKTRGQQVTLSCSPISGHRSVSWYQQTPGQGLQFLFEYFSETQRNKGNFPGRFSGRQFSNSRSEMNVSTLELGDSALYLCASSPWTSGYNEQFFGPGTRLTVL.